The 15 T cell receptor beta chains given below trace back to one sample, sequenced in a study of STAT5B mutations in CD4+ large granular lymphocyte leukemia. Assay used: immunoSEQ multiplex PCR; TCRdb lists only in-frame clones, some missing. Found here are some 30,000 clones, approximately 67% of them singletons; the top ten hold 1.5% to 2%. Sequenced input: CD4+ T cells from blood buffy coats. These receptors came from a human donor in good health.

V is TRBV18 and J is TRBJ2-7, with 9 bases fitting TRBD1. CDR1 and CDR2 (germline): KGHSH, LQKENI. The trim removed 3 bases at V and 6 bases at J, leaving 3 bases unmatched. CDR3 length equals 13 residues. The CDR3, as DNA: TGTGCCAGCTCACCCGCGGACAGGGGCGAGCAGTACTTC. This gives the protein CASSPADRGEQYF.

The chain is built from TRBV2 and TRBJ2-1, with D tentatively TRBD2 (7 bases). Trimming removed 6 bases at V and 4 bases at J, with 19 bases between. This CDR3 has 16 amino acids. Looked up from germline, CDR1 is SNHLY and CDR2 is FYNNEI. In DNA, the CDR3 is TGTGCCAGCAGCTTCATTGGTGGGGGGGCATACAATGAGCAGTTCTTC. Translation: CASSFIGGGAYNEQFF. The entire variable domain, with the rest obtained from reference TRBV2 and TRBJ2-1, is as follows: EPEVTQTPSHQVTQMGQEVILRCVPISNHLYFYWYRQILGQKVEFLVSFYNNEISEKSEIFDDQFSVERPDGSNFTLKIRSTKLEDSAMYFCASSFIGGGAYNEQFFGPGTRLTVL.

This clone was counted between two and nine times. The chain combines TRBV7-2 with TRBJ1-3; D is undetermined. Germline V lookup: CDR1 SGHTA, CDR2 FQGNSA. The CDR3 runs to 15 residues. V lost 6 bases and J lost 2, with 14 bases in between. CDR3 residues: CASSLLSGAGNTIYF. The CDR3 DNA sequence: TGTGCCAGCAGTCTACTAAGTGGGGCTGGAAACACCATATATTTT.

The chain recombines TRBV5-5 with TRBJ1-5, with unresolved D. The ends were cut back, 1 base at V and 5 bases at J, with 13 bases in the middle. Germline CDR1 is SGHKS and CDR2 is YYEKEE (reference sequence). The CDR3 extends over 15 amino acids. CDR3 nucleotides: TGTGCCAGCAGCTTGATTGGGTCCGAGGATCAGCCCCAGCATTTT. Translating gives CASSLIGSEDQPQHF.

This clone was detected only a few times. The rearrangement links TRBV5-1 to TRBJ1-4; weak D call: TRBD1 (5 bases). V dropped 0 bases and J dropped 6 bases, with 6 bases sitting between them. The CDR3 extends over 13 amino acids. Germline CDR1 is SGHRS and CDR2 is YFSETQ. For the CDR3, the DNA is TGCGCCAGCAGCTTGGTAGGGGATGAAAAACTGTTTTTT. Amino acids: CASSLVGDEKLFF.

This clone was counted between two and nine times. This CDR3 reads CASSPPTGGGWAFF. The CDR3 DNA reads as TGTGCCAGCAGCCCCCCGACAGGGGGCGGATGGGCTTTCTTT. The chain combines TRBV11-2 with TRBJ1-1; 10 positions agree with TRBD1. The V and J ends lost 5 bases and 11 bases, in that order; junction bases with no gene match: 11. CDR3 length equals 14 residues. Germline V gene sequence: CDR1 SGHAT, CDR2 FQNNGV.

The chain recombines TRBV11-3 with TRBJ2-5; 10 bases match TRBD2. From germline, CDR1 is SGHNT and CDR2 YENEEA. V was pared by 5 bases and J by 1 base, with 10 bases of the junction left unmatched. There are 17 residues in the CDR3. CDR3 nucleotide sequence: TGTGCCAGCAGCCCGGGACTAGCGAGTAACCTCCAAGAGACCCAGTACTTC. It codes for CASSPGLASNLQETQYF.

V is TRBV7-3 and J is TRBJ1-1; TRBD1 is a possible D gene (5 bases). V shed 4 bases and J shed 8 bases, with 17 bases lying between them. The CDR3 runs 14 residues. Germline V lookup: CDR1 SGHTA, CDR2 FQGTGA. The CDR3 loop reads CASSWSGTDAEAFF. CDR3 bases: TGTGCCAGCAGCTGGTCCGGGACGGACGCCGAAGCTTTCTTT.

The chain carries TRBV12-5 and TRBJ1-1; no firm D call. CDR1 LGHNT and CDR2 FRNRAP come from the germline V gene. The CDR3 sequence is 13 residues long. V was shortened by 3 bases and J by 1 base, with 6 bases between the two germline ends. The CDR3 DNA reads as TGTGCTAGTGGTTTACGAGCGAACACTGAAGCTTTCTTT. Translating it yields CASGLRANTEAFF.

The chain combines TRBV5-4 with TRBJ2-2; D possibly corresponds to TRBD2 (7 bases). The CDR3 contains 15 residues. Germline CDR1 is SGHNT and CDR2 is YYREEE (reference sequence). Trimming took off 6 bases at V and 0 bases at J, with 12 bases between the two ends. The CDR3 loop is CASKAGAANTGELFF. CDR3 bases: TGTGCCAGCAAGGCGGGGGCCGCGAACACCGGGGAGCTGTTTTTT. Complete variable domain (other parts from reference TRBV5-4 and TRBJ2-2): ETGVTQSPTHLIKTRGQQVTLRCSSQSGHNTVSWYQQALGQGPQFIFQYYREEENGRGNFPPRFSGLQFPNYSSELNVNALELDDSALYLCASKAGAANTGELFFGEGSRLTVL.

This clone was detected once. V is TRBV7-9 and J is TRBJ2-7, with no clear D. V lost 1 base, J lost 4 bases, and 8 bases lay in between. The CDR3 has 13 amino acids. Germline V gives CDR1 SEHNR, CDR2 FQNEAQ (reference sequence). The DNA for the CDR3 is TGTGCCAGCAGCTTAGAAGGGCTATACGAGCAGTACTTC. It yields the protein CASSLEGLYEQYF.

The rearrangement joins TRBV5-8 to TRBJ2-5, with no clear D. Germline V gives CDR1 SGHTS, CDR2 YDEGEE. The CDR3 extends over 9 amino acids. V lost 2 bases to trimming and J lost 13 bases, with 6 bases between them. The CDR3 region is CASSLALYF. In DNA, the CDR3 is TGTGCCAGCAGCTTAGCTCTGTACTTC.

This clone showed up just a few times. This chain links TRBV27 with TRBJ2-3; tentative D call: TRBD2 (5 bases). Germline CDR1 MNHEY, CDR2 SMNVEV (reference sequence). This CDR3 comprises 13 residues. V was clipped by 5 bases and J by 7 bases, with 13 bases between them. CDR3 region: CASSQRNGNTQYF. The CDR3, as DNA: TGTGCCAGCAGTCAGCGGAACGGGAATACGCAGTATTTT.

For the CDR3, the DNA is TGTGCCAGCAGGATAAGGGAGACCCAGTACTTC. It is translated as CASRIRETQYF. The rearrangement joins TRBV2 to TRBJ2-5; D call uncertain. V was clipped by 6 bases and J by 5 bases, with 7 bases between them. The CDR3 has 11 residues. CDR1 is SNHLY and CDR2 is FYNNEI in the germline V gene. The full variable domain, with the rest looked up from reference TRBV2 and TRBJ2-5, is EPEVTQTPSHQVTQMGQEVILRCVPISNHLYFYWYRQILGQKVEFLVSFYNNEISEKSEIFDDQFSVERPDGSNFTLKIRSTKLEDSAMYFCASRIRETQYFGPGTRLLVL.

As concerns this clone: One end of the junction varies from germline; a read error may be responsible. This chain links TRBV7-7 with TRBJ2-1, with TRBD2 as a possible D gene (5 bases). The CDR3 has 16 residues. CDR1 and CDR2 (germline): SSHAT, FNYEAQ (reference sequence). CDR3 in amino acids: CASSLAIGGPYNEQFF. DNA for the CDR3: TGTGCTAGCAGCTTAGCGATTGGCGGACCATACAATGAGCAGTTCTTC.